This TCR beta chain appears in the sequencing data of a study of T-cell reconstitution after alpha-beta-depleted transplantation in children. Overall study results and limits: Reported findings indicate that, about two months after transplant, alpha-beta T cells came from several hundred expanded clones, which were derived from non-depleted graft cells. In some patients, recipient T cells and intrathymic progenitors surviving conditioning explained high day-60 diversity.

This CDR3 is built from 15 residues. Germline lookup yields CDR1 SGDLS and CDR2 YYNGEE. V gave up 3 bases and J gave up 0 bases; unmatched junction bases: 5. A TCRbeta library incorporating unique molecular identifiers was prepared. TCRdb recomputed calls from the PCR reads with MiXCR, one row per CDR3 protein. The sample yields about 980,000 distinct CDR3 sequences, under 30% seen once. About this clonotype itself: Its antigen is unknown.

The receptor was isolated from a boy in the first two years of life who had a stem cell transplant for SCID, so the T cells may come from the graft donor. This specimen consisted of PBMCs, mostly from graft donor cells, obtained 360 days after TCRalphabeta/CD19-depleted stem cell transplant. The rearrangement joins TRBV9 to TRBJ2-7; 8 positions match TRBD1. The DNA of the CDR3 is TGTGCCAGCAGCGCCGGGACAGGCCTCTCCTACGAGCAGTACTTC. The encoded protein is CASSAGTGLSYEQYF.